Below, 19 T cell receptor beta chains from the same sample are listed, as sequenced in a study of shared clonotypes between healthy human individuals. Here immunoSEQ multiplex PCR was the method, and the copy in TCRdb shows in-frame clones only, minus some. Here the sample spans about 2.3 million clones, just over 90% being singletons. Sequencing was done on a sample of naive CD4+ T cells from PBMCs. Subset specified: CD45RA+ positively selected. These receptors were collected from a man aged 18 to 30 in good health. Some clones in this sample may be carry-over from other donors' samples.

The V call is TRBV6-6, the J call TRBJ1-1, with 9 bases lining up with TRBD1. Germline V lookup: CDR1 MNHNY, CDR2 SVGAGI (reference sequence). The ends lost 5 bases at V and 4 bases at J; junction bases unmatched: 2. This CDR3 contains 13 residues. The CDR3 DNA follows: TGTGCCAGCAGTATACAGGGGGCCACTGAAGCTTTCTTT. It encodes CASSIQGATEAFF.

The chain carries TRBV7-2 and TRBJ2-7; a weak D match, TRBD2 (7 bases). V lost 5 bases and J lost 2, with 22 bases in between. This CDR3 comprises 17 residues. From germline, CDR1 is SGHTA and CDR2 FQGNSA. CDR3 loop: CASSPGGGAGRPYEQYF. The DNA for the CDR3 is TGTGCCAGCAGCCCTGGAGGGGGGGCAGGGAGACCCTACGAGCAGTACTTC.

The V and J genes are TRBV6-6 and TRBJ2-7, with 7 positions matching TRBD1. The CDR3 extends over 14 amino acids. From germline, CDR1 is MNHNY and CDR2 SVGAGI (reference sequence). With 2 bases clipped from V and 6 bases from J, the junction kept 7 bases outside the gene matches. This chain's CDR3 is CASSYDSAGGEQYF. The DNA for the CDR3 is TGTGCCAGCAGTTACGATTCCGCAGGGGGCGAGCAGTACTTC.

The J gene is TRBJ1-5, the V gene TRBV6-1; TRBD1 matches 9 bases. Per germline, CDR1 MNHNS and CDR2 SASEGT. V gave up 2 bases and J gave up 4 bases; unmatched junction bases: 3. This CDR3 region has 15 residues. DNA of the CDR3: TGTGCCAGCAGTGAAATGGGACAGGGTAATCAGCCCCAGCATTTT. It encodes CASSEMGQGNQPQHF.

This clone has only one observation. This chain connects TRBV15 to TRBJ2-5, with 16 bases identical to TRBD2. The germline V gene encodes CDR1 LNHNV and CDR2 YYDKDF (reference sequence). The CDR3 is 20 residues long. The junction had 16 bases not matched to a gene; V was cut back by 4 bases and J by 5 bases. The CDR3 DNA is TGTGCCACCAGCACTGGCGGGACTAGCGGGAGGGCCTTTTATATGGAGACCCAGTACTTC. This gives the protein CATSTGGTSGRAFYMETQYF.

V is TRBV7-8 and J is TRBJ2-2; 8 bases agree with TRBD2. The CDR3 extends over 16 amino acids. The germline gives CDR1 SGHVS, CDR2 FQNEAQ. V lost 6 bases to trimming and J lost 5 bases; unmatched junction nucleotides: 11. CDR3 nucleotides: TGTGCCAGCAGAGTTACGGGGGGGCCGGGGACCGGGGAGCTGTTTTTT. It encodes CASRVTGGPGTGELFF.

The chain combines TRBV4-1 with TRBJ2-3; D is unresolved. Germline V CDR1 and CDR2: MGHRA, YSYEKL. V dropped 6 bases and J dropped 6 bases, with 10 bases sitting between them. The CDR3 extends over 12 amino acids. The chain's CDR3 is CASSHPADTQYF. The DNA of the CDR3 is TGCGCCAGCAGTCATCCTGCGGATACGCAGTATTTT.

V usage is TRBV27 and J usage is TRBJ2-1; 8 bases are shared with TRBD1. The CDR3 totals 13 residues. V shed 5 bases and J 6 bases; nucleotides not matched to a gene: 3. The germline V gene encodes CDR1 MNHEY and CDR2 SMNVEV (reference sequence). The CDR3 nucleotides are TGTGCCAGCAGTCGACAGGGGTTCAATGAGCAGTTCTTC. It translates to CASSRQGFNEQFF.

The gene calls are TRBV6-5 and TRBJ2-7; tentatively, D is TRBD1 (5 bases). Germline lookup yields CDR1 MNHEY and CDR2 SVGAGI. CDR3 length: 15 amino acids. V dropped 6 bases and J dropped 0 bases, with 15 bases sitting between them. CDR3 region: CASRPTVLSSYEQYF. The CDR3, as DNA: TGTGCCAGCAGGCCGACAGTCCTATCCTCCTACGAGCAGTACTTC.

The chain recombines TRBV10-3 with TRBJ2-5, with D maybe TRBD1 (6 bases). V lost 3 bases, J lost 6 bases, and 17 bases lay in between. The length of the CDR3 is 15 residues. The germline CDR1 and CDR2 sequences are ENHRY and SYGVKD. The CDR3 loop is CAISEIGSRDKTQYF. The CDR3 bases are TGTGCCATCAGTGAAATTGGTTCCAGGGACAAGACCCAGTACTTC.

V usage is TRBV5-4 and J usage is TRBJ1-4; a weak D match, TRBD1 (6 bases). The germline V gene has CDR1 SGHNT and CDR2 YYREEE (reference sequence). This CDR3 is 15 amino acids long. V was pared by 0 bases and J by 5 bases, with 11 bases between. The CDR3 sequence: CASSLGGTRNEKLFF. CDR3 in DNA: TGTGCCAGCAGCTTGGGAGGGACACGGAATGAAAAACTGTTTTTT.

This CDR3 is CASSGGTGGTDTQYF. The CDR3 coding sequence is TGTGCCAGCAGCGGCGGGACAGGGGGCACAGATACGCAGTATTTT. The chain carries TRBV5-5 and TRBJ2-3, with 10 positions matching TRBD1. The CDR3 is 15 amino acids. The junction had 3 bases not matched to a gene; V was cut back by 4 bases and J by 1 base. Germline CDR1 is SGHKS and CDR2 is YYEKEE (reference sequence).

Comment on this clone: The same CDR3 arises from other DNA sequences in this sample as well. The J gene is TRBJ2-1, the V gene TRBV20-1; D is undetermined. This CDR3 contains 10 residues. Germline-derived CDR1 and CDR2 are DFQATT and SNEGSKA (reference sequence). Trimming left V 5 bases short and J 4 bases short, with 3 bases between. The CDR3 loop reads CSAYYNEQFF. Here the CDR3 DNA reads TGCAGTGCTTATTACAATGAGCAGTTCTTC.

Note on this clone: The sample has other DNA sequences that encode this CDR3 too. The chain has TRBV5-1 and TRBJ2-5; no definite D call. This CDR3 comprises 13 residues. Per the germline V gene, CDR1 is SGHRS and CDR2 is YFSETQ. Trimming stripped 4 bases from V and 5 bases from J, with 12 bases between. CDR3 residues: CASSPPPRETQYF. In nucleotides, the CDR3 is TGCGCCAGCAGCCCCCCTCCCCGGGAGACCCAGTACTTC.

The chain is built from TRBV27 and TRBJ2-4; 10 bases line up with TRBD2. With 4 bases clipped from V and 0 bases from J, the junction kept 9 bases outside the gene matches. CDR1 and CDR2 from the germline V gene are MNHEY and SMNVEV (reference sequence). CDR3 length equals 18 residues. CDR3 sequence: CASSSTELAGKAKNIQYF. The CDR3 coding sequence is TGTGCCAGCAGTTCCACCGAACTAGCGGGAAAAGCCAAAAACATTCAGTACTTC.

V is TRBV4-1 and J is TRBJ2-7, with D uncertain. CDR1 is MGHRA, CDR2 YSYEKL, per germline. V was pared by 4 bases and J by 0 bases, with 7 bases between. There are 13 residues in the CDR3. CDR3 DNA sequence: TGCGCCAGCAGCCTTACACCCTCCTACGAGCAGTACTTC. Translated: CASSLTPSYEQYF.

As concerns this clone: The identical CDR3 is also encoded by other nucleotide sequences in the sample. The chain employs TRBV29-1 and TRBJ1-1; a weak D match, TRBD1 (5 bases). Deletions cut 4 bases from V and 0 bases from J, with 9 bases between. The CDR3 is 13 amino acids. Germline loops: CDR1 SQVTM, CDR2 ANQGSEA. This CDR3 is CSVGGRVNTEAFF. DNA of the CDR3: TGCAGCGTTGGAGGCAGGGTGAACACTGAAGCTTTCTTT.

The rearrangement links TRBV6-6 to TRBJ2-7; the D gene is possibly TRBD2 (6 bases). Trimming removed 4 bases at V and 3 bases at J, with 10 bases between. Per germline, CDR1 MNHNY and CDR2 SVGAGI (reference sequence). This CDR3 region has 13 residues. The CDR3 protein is CASSSNSGYEQYF. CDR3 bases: TGTGCCAGCAGTTCCAATAGCGGCTACGAGCAGTACTTC.

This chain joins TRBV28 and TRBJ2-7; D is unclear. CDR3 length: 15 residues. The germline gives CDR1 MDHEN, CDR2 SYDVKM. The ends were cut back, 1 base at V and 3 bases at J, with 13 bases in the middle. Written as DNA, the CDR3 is TGTGCCAGCAGTTTATCGTCTAGTGGCGTCTACGAGCAGTACTTC. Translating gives CASSLSSSGVYEQYF.